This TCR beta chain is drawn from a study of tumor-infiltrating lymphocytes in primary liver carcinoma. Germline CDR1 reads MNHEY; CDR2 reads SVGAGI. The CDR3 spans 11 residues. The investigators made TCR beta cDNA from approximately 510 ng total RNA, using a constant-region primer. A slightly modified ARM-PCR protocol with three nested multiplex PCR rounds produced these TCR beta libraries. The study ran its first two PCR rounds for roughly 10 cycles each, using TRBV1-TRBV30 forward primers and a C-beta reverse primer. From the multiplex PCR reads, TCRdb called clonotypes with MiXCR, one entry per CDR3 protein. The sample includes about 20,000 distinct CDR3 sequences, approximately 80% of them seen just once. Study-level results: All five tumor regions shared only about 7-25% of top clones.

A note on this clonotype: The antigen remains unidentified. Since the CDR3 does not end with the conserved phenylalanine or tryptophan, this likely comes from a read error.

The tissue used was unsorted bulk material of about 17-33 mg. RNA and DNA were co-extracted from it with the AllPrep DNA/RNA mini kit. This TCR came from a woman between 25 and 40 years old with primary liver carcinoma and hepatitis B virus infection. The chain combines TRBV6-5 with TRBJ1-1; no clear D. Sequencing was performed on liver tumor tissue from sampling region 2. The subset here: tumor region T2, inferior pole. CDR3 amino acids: CVSSYADVAFM. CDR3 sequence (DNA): TGTGTCAGCAGTTACGCAGATGTAGCTTTCATG.